These 3 T cell receptor beta chains came from one sample sequenced in a study of control samples from healthy donors and cancer patients. Sequenced by immunoSEQ multiplex PCR; TCRdb stores in-frame clones only, minus some. In the table there are approximately 90,000 clones, around 85% of which are singletons. Material for sequencing was blood. These receptors came from a young man in good health.

The DNA for the CDR3 is TGTGCCAGCAGCCAGGGGAGCGGGGGCCTCCGGAATACGCAGTATTTT. Protein: CASSQGSGGLRNTQYF. The chain joins TRBV9 to TRBJ2-3; 8 bases fit TRBD2. This CDR3 has 16 amino acids. Germline V gene sequence: CDR1 SGDLS, CDR2 YYNGEE. The V and J ends lost 4 bases and 7 bases, in that order; junction bases with no gene match: 14.

In this sample, this clone turned up once. This chain joins TRBV19 and TRBJ1-5; TRBD1 matches at 7 bases. The CDR3 has 14 amino acids. After removal of 7 bases from V and 1 base from J, the junction contained 4 bases not matched to a gene. Germline CDR1 LNHDA, CDR2 SQIVND (reference sequence). In DNA form, the CDR3 reads TGTGCCAGTATCAAGACAGGGAGCAATCAGCCCCAGCATTTT. Its protein product is CASIKTGSNQPQHF. Together with reference TRBV19 and TRBJ1-5, the CDR3 gives the full variable domain: DGGITQSPKYLFRKEGQNVTLSCEQNLNHDAMYWYRQDPGQGLRLIYYSQIVNDFQKGDIAEGYSVSREKKESFPLTVTSAQKNPTAFYLCASIKTGSNQPQHFGDGTRLSIL.

V and J are TRBV7-2 and TRBJ2-5; 8 positions agree with TRBD2. Germline assignment: CDR1 SGHTA and CDR2 FQGNSA. The CDR3 covers 15 residues. The junction had 10 bases not matched to a gene; V was cut back by 5 bases and J by 5 bases. CDR3 bases: TGTGCCAGCAGCCTCCGGCGCGGGGGGTGGGAGACCCAGTACTTC. The encoded protein is CASSLRRGGWETQYF.